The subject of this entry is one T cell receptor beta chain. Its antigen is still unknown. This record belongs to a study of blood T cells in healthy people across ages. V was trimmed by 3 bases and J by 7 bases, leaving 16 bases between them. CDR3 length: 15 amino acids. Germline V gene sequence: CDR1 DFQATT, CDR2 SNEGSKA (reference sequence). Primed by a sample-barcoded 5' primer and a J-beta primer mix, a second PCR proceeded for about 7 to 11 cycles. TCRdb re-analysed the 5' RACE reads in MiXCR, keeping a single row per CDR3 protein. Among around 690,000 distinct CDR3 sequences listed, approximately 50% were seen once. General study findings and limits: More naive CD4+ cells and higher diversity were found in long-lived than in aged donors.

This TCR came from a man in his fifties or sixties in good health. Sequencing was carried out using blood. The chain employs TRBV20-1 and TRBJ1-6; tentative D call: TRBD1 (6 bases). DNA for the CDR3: TGCAGTGCTAGGGGGGGCGCGCGGTGGAATTCACCCCTCCACTTT. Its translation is CSARGGARWNSPLHF.